This TCR beta chain was sequenced during a study of T cells in Graves' hyperthyroidism and ophthalmopathy. General study results and limits: Among clonotypes expanded in thyroid above 0.001, most were also found in blood. A model of 13 V-J features distinguished ophthalmopathy from stable hyperthyroidism.

The CDR3 length is 13 residues. CDR1 and CDR2 (germline): SGHRS, YFSETQ. V was shortened by 5 bases and J by 4 bases, with 12 bases between the two germline ends. Every diagnosis used clinical symptoms, serum thyroxine and TRAb, thyroid ultrasound and orbital computed tomography. Out of less than 12 ml of fresh peripheral blood came the PBMCs. This clonotype was counted many times. Its antigen is as yet unknown. Researchers amplified the TCR beta CDR3 regions from RNA transcripts. In the first-round RT-PCR of the TCR CDR3, the HTBI primer set was used. TCRdb ran MiXCR on the multiplex PCR reads and lists one entry per CDR3 protein. Among 350,000 or so distinct CDR3 sequences listed, around 23% were seen once.

This TCR derives from a woman aged 45-65 years with Graves' hyperthyroidism. Material: blood. V usage is TRBV5-1 and J usage is TRBJ2-5; D might be TRBD1 (6 bases). CDR3 sequence (DNA): TGCGCCAGCAGTTCCCAGGGGAGAGAGACCCAGTACTTC. Translating gives CASSSQGRETQYF.